The text below deals with one TCR beta chain. With 5 bases removed from V and 0 bases from J, the gap between germline ends came to 11 bases. The CDR3 is 15 amino acids. Germline values: CDR1 SGHVS, CDR2 FNYEAQ. This sample is drawn from a study of control samples from healthy donors and cancer patients. This table comes from immunoSEQ multiplex PCR, and its TCRdb copy is limited to in-frame clones, with some not included. The sample lists approximately 90,000 clones, around four fifths occurring once. The sample was blood. The source is a man aged 30-40 years in good health. The V call is TRBV7-6, the J call TRBJ2-1, with D possibly TRBD2 on 5 matching bases. In nucleotides, the CDR3 is TGTGCCAGCAGCCCTCGACGGGACTCCTACAATGAGCAGTTCTTC. Encoded protein: CASSPRRDSYNEQFF.